What follows describes a single T cell receptor beta chain. No antigen is known for it. Germline trimming cut 1 base from V and 6 bases from J; bases unmatched to any gene: 6. The CDR3 is 16 amino acids. CDR1 and CDR2 (germline): SGHVS, FNYEAQ. CD45RO-negative CD8 cells positively selected for CCR7 made up the naive population, which excluded terminally differentiated effector memory CD45RA+ cells. Nashville, Tennessee was home to all donors, each a Caucasian adult. The record originates from a study of shared clonotypes between healthy human individuals. Study conclusions and caveats: Memory subsets had estimated richness that was generally smaller than that of naive subsets. Rarefaction demonstrated incomplete sorted-subset sequencing despite large depth.

Genomic DNA of each subset was evenly split across several immunoSEQ plates. The method was immunoSEQ multiplex PCR; TCRdb's version includes in-frame clones alone and lacks a portion of them. The table has around 550,000 clones, 85% to 95% seen once. The sample comprised naive CD8+ T cells sorted from blood. The rearrangement joins TRBV7-6 to TRBJ1-4, with 9 bases matching TRBD1. The sequence was obtained from a woman aged 25 to 45 in good health. In nucleotides, the CDR3 is TGTGCCAGCAGCTTAGTCGAGGGACAGGGCTATGAAAAACTGTTTTTT. Translation: CASSLVEGQGYEKLFF.